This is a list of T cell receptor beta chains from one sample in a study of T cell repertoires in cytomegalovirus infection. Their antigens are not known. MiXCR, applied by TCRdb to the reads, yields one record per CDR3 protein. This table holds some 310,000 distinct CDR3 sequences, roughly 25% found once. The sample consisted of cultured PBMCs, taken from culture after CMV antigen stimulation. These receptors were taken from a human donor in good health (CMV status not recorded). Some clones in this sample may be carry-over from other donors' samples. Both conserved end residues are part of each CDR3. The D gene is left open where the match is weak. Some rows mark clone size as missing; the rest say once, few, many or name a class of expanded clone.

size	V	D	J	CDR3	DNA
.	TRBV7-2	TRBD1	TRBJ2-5	CASSLGYRGEETQYF	TGTGCCAGCAGCTTAGGATACAGGGGTGAAGAGACCCAGTACTTC
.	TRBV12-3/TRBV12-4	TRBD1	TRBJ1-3	CASSQGALAGNTIYF	TGTGCCAGCAGCCAGGGGGCTCTGGCTGGAAACACCATATATTTT
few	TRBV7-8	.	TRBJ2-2	CASSLAEGNANTGELFF	TGTGCCAGCAGCTTAGCGGAGGGCAACGCGAACACCGGGGAGCTGTTTTTT
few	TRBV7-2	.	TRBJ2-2	CASSLARQLGTGELFF	TGTGCCAGCAGCTTAGCCAGGCAGCTCGGAACCGGGGAGCTGTTTTTT
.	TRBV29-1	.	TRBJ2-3	CSVVGGITDTQYF	TGCAGCGTTGTGGGGGGAATCACAGATACGCAGTATTTT
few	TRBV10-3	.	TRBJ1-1	CAISATGRDTEAFF	TGTGCCATCAGCGCCACAGGACGTGACACTGAAGCTTTCTTT
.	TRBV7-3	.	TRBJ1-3	CASSLIPAGSGSGNTIYF	TGTGCCAGCAGCTTAATTCCGGCAGGGAGCGGCTCTGGAAACACCATATATTTT
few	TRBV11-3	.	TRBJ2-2	CASTTTRNTGELFF	TGTGCCAGCACCACGACGCGGAACACCGGGGAGCTGTTTTTT
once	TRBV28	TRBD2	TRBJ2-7	CASSFRSGGYEQYF	TGTGCCAGCAGTTTTAGGTCGGGAGGATACGAGCAGTACTTC
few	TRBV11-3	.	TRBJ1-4	CASSLAAETNEKLFF	TGTGCCAGCAGCTTAGCGGCAGAAACTAATGAAAAACTGTTTTTT
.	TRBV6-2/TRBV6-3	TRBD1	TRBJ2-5	CASRTGTGQETQYF	TGTGCCAGCAGGACCGGGACAGGTCAAGAGACCCAGTACTTC
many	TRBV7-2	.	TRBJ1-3	CASSLQSRTAGNTIYF	TGTGCCAGCAGCTTACAAAGCCGGACAGCTGGAAACACCATATATTTT
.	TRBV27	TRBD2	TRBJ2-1	CASSYLSGMNYNEQFF	TGTGCCAGCAGTTACCTTAGCGGGATGAATTACAATGAGCAGTTCTTC
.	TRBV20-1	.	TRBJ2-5	CSASMVGETQYF	TGCAGTGCTAGTATGGTCGGGGAGACCCAGTACTTC
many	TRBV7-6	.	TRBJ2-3	CASSHTFRGVRHHSDTQYF	TGTGCCAGCAGCCACACATTTCGGGGAGTTAGACACCATTCAGATACGCAGTATTTT
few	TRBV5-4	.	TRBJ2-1	CASSLVGGDVEQFF	TGTGCCAGCAGCTTGGTTGGTGGAGACGTTGAGCAGTTCTTC
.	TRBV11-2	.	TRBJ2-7	CASSLDFREQYF	TGTGCCAGCAGCTTAGATTTTCGGGAGCAGTACTTC
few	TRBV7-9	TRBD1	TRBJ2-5	CACPRDRGQTQYF	TGTGCTTGTCCCCGGGACAGGGGGCAGACCCAGTACTTC
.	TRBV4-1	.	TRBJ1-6	CASSHVGINSPLHF	TGCGCCAGCAGCCACGTTGGGATAAATTCACCCCTCCACTTT
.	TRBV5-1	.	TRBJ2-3	CASSSGLGKDTQYF	TGCGCCAGCAGCTCCGGACTGGGGAAAGATACGCAGTATTTT
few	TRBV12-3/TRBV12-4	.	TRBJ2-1	CASSPQGLPGEFF	TGTGCCAGCAGTCCGCAGGGACTTCCCGGGGAGTTCTTC
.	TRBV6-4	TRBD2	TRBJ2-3	CASSSGLAGSGATQYF	TGTGCCAGCAGCAGTGGACTAGCGGGATCAGGAGCTACGCAGTATTTT
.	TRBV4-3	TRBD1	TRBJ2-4	CASSQDTGTGQYF	TGCGCCAGCAGCCAAGATACCGGGACAGGACAGTACTTC
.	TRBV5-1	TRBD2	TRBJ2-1	CASSSGLAGAPNPREQFF	TGCGCCAGCAGCTCGGGACTAGCGGGAGCCCCAAATCCTCGAGAGCAGTTCTTC
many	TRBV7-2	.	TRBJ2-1	CASSLPGNNEQFF	TGTGCCAGCAGCTTACCAGGGAACAATGAGCAGTTCTTC
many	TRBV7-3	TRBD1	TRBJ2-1	CASSFGTGSSNEQFF	TGTGCCAGCAGCTTCGGGACAGGGTCTTCCAATGAGCAGTTCTTC
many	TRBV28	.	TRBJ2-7	CASSPATQREQYF	TGTGCCAGCAGTCCAGCCACCCAACGCGAGCAGTACTTC
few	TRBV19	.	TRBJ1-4	CASSQRGPNEKLFF	TGTGCCAGTAGTCAGAGGGGTCCTAATGAAAAACTGTTTTTT
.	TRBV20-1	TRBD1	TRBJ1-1	CSAAGGDRGHTEAFF	TGCAGTGCCGCGGGAGGGGACAGGGGGCACACTGAAGCTTTCTTT
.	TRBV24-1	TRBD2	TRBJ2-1	CATSDPSASGYNEQFF	TGTGCCACCAGTGATCCGTCGGCTAGCGGTTACAATGAGCAGTTCTTC
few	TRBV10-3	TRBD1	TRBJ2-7	CAISAGQGAYEQYF	TGTGCCATCAGTGCGGGACAGGGGGCCTATGAGCAGTACTTC
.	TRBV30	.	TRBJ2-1	CAWTSAYNEQFF	TGTGCCTGGACTAGCGCCTACAATGAGCAGTTCTTC
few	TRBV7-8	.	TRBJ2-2	CASSLEAVPGELFF	TGTGCCAGCAGCTTAGAGGCGGTCCCCGGGGAGCTGTTTTTT
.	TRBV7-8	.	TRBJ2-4	CASSGNTGSGIQYF	TGTGCCAGCAGCGGTAATACAGGGTCGGGCATTCAGTACTTC
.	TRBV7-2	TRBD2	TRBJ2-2	CASSRLAGGVTGELFF	TGTGCCAGCAGCCGACTAGCGGGAGGTGTCACCGGGGAGCTGTTTTTT
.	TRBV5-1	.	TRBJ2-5	CASSSATGYQETQYF	TGCGCCAGCAGCTCCGCGACAGGATACCAAGAGACCCAGTACTTC
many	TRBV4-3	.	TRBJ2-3	CASSQDSGYDTDTQYF	TGCGCCAGCAGCCAAGATAGTGGCTATGACACAGATACGCAGTATTTT
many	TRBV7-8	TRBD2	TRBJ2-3	CASSLGGLAGLTDTQYF	TGTGCCAGCAGCTTAGGAGGACTAGCGGGACTCACAGATACGCAGTATTTT
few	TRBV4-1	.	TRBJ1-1	CASSQDTGNTEAFF	TGCGCCAGCAGCCAAGATACGGGGAACACTGAAGCTTTCTTT
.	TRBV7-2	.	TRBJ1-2	CASSLVAGTSYGYTF	TGTGCCAGCAGCTTAGTCGCAGGGACCAGCTATGGCTACACCTTC